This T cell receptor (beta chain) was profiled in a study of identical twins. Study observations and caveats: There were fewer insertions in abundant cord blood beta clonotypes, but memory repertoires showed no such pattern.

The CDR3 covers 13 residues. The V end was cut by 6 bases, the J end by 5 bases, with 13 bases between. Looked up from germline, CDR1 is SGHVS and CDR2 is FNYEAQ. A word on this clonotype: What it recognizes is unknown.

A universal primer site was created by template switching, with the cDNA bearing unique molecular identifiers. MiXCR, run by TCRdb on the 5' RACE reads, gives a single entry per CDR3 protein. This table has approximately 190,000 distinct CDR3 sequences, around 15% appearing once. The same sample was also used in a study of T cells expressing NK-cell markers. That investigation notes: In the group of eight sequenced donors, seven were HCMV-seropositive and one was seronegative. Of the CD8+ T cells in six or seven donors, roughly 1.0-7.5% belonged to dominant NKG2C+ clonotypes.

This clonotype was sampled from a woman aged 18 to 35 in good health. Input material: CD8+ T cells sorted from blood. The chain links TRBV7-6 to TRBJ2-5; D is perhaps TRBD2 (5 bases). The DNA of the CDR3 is TGTGCCAGCAGGGATTATAGCGTTGAGACCCAGTACTTC. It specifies CASRDYSVETQYF.